Shown below are 6 T cell receptor beta chains from a single sample sequenced in a study of CD8 T cells in ankylosing spondylitis. Study results and limitations: Seemingly characteristic of ankylosing spondylitis blood was a TCR beta motif consisting of about 8 highly homologous variants.

For these receptors, no antigen is known. TCRdb reprocessed the 5' RACE reads via MiXCR and lists one record per CDR3 protein. Among around 480,000 distinct CDR3 sequences, approximately 17% were seen once, and the ten largest hold approximately 1%. What was sequenced was blood, either unsorted or a sorted T cell fraction (not recorded which). These receptors came from a male donor with ankylosing spondylitis.

This clonotype occurred a few times. The chain recombines TRBV27 with TRBJ2-1; 8 nucleotides agree with TRBD1. Per germline, CDR1 MNHEY and CDR2 SMNVEV (reference sequence). The ends lost 5 bases at V and 7 bases at J; junction bases unmatched: 7. The CDR3 contains 14 residues. The CDR3 DNA follows: TGTGCCAGCAGTCCCTGGACAGGGTCGAATGAGCAGTTCTTC. Amino acid sequence: CASSPWTGSNEQFF.

In its sample, this clonotype was seen many times. V is TRBV6-2 or TRBV6-3 and J is TRBJ2-4; 8 positions agree with TRBD1. Trimming at V came to 8 bases and at J to 4 bases, leaving 4 bases not matched to a gene. Germline V gene data show CDR1 as MNHEY and CDR2 as SVGEGT. CDR3 length: 13 residues. Written as DNA, the CDR3 is TGTGCCAGCGCCCGGACAGGGAAAAACATTCAGTACTTC. Translated, it gives CASARTGKNIQYF.

This clonotype was seen a handful of times. The V and J genes are TRBV18 and TRBJ2-1; no clear D gene. Trimming cost V 0 bases and J 4 bases, with 10 bases left between them. There are 15 residues in the CDR3. Germline assignment: CDR1 KGHSH and CDR2 LQKENI. For the CDR3, the DNA is TGTGCCAGCTCACCACCGAGGTCTACATACAATGAGCAGTTCTTC. Translated, it gives CASSPPRSTYNEQFF.

This clonotype came up many times. This rearrangement joins TRBV12-3 or TRBV12-4 to TRBJ1-1; 9 nucleotides match TRBD1. Trimming took 3 bases from V and 1 from J; bases not matched to a gene: 9. This CDR3 spans 17 amino acids. The CDR3 loop is CASSLGQGGVRNTEAFF. Written as DNA, the CDR3 is TGTGCCAGCAGTTTGGGACAGGGAGGGGTTAGGAACACTGAAGCTTTCTTT.

The V and J genes are TRBV7-7 and TRBJ2-5; D is unresolved. The V and J ends lost 3 bases and 2 bases respectively, with 10 bases between them. CDR1 SSHAT and CDR2 FNYEAQ come from the germline V gene (reference sequence). This CDR3 is built from 14 residues. The CDR3 reads CASSFIPGQETQYF. In DNA, the CDR3 is TGTGCCAGCAGCTTTATTCCAGGACAAGAGACCCAGTACTTC.

This clonotype was seen more than once but under ten times. The J gene is TRBJ2-5, the V gene TRBV30, with D maybe TRBD1 (6 bases). CDR1 and CDR2 (germline): GTSNPN, SVGIG (reference sequence). Trimming left V 0 bases short and J 4 bases short, with 15 bases between. This CDR3 region has 15 residues. As DNA, the CDR3 is TGTGCCTGGAGTGTCCGGGAAGGCAGGGGAGAGACCCAGTACTTC. Protein: CAWSVREGRGETQYF. The whole variable domain, remainder taken from reference TRBV30 and TRBJ2-5, is SQTIHQWPATLVQPVGSPLSLECTVEGTSNPNLYWYRQAAGRGLQLLFYSVGIGQISSEVPQNLSASRPQDRQFILSSKKLLLSDSGFYLCAWSVREGRGETQYFGPGTRLLVL.